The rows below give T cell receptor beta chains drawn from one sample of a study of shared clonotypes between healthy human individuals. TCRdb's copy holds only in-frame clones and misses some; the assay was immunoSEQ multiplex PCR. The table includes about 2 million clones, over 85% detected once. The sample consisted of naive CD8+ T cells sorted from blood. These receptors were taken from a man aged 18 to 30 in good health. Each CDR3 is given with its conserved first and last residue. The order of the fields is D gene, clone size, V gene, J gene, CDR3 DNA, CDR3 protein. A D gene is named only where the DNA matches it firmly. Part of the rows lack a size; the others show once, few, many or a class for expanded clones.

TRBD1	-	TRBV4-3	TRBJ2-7	TGCGCCAGCAGCCAGTCGCCGGGGACAGGGAACGAGCAGTACTTC	CASSQSPGTGNEQYF
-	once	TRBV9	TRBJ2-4	TGTGCCAGCAGCGTAGAAGAGGGAAAAAACATTCAGTACTTC	CASSVEEGKNIQYF
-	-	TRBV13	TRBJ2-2	TGTGCCAGCAGCCCCTTGGTGGGGTCCGGGGAGCTGTTTTTT	CASSPLVGSGELFF
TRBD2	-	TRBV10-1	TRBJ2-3	TGCGCCAGCAGCGGACTAGCGGGGGCCGATGATACGCAGTATTTT	CASSGLAGADDTQYF
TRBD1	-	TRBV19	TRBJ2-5	TGTGCCAGTAGTACTGATTGGGACAGACAAGAGACCCAGTACTTC	CASSTDWDRQETQYF
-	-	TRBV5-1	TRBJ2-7	TGCGCCAGCAGCTTGGGGGCTAGTGAGTACGAGCAGTACTTC	CASSLGASEYEQYF
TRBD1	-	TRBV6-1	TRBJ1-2	TGTGCCAGCAGTGACCGGGACAGGGCGTTAGATGGCTACACCTTC	CASSDRDRALDGYTF
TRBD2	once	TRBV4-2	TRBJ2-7	TGTGCCAGCAGCGCTACTAGCGGGGGGGCCCTCGACCACGAGCAGTACTTC	CASSATSGGALDHEQYF
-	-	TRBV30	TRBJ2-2	TGTGCCTGGGAGAACTTCGGACAGCTCGCGAACACCGGGGAGCTGTTTTTT	CAWENFGQLANTGELFF
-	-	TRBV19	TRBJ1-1	TGTGCCAGTAGTATATTCTCGGGTATGAACACTGAAGCTTTCTTT	CASSIFSGMNTEAFF
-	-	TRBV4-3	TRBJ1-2	TGCGCCAGCAGCCAAGATCCAGACACCAATAACTATGGCTACACCTTC	CASSQDPDTNNYGYTF
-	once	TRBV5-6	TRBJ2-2	TGTGCCAGCAGCTTGGCAAACACCGGGGAGCTGTTTTTT	CASSLANTGELFF
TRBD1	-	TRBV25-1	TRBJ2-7	TGTGCCAGCAGTGTACAGGGGTCGTCCGAGCAGTACTTC	CASSVQGSSEQYF
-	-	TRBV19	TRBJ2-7	TGTGCCAGTAGTATATCCCCTGGAAGCACCTACGAGCAGTACTTC	CASSISPGSTYEQYF
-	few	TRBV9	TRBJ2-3	TGTGCCAGCAGCGTAGGTAGCACAGATACGCAGTATTTT	CASSVGSTDTQYF
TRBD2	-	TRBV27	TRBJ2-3	TGTGCCAGCAGTTTTTGGGCGTTTCCAGTAGAGCGGGAGTCTGGCACAGATACGCAGTATTTT	CASSFWAFPVERESGTDTQYF
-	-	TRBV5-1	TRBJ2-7	TGCGCCAGCAGCCCCGGCGGGGCAGGTTCGTACGAGCAGTACTTC	CASSPGGAGSYEQYF
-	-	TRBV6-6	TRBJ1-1	TGTGCCAGCAGTTACTCATGGGGGAACACTGAAGCTTTCTTT	CASSYSWGNTEAFF
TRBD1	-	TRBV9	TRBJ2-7	TGTGCCAGCAGCTCGAACAGGGGGGCCGAGCAGTACTTC	CASSSNRGAEQYF
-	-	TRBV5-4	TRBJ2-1	TGTGCCAGCATCGTAGGGGGGGCCGAGGGCAATGAGCAGTTCTTC	CASIVGGAEGNEQFF
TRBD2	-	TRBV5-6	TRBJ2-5	TGTGCCAGCAGCTTTCCCCTAGCGGCTGGGACCCAGTACTTC	CASSFPLAAGTQYF
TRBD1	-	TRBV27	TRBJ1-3	TGTGCCAGCAGTCGAATCGGGACAGGGCCACACACCATATATTTT	CASSRIGTGPHTIYF
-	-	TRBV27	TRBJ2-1	TGTGCCAGCAGTTCCGGACTGTACAATGAGCAGTTCTTC	CASSSGLYNEQFF
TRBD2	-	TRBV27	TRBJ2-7	TGTGCCAGCAGCCCTCTAGCGGGGGGAACCTACGAGCAGTACTTC	CASSPLAGGTYEQYF
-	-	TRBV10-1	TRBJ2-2	TGCGCCAGCAGTGGGGAAACCGGGGAGCTGTTTTTT	CASSGETGELFF
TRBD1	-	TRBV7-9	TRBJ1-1	TGTGCCAGCAGCCGTTACGGACAGGCTACGAACACTGAAGCTTTCTTT	CASSRYGQATNTEAFF
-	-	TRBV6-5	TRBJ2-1	TGTGCCAGCAGTTACCCGCAGGGGAAGGGGTTTGATGAGCAGTTCTTC	CASSYPQGKGFDEQFF